A selection of T cell receptor beta chains follows, all from one sample in a study of blood T cell repertoires in COVID-19. Only in-frame clones appear in the TCRdb table, and some are missing; sequencing was by immunoSEQ multiplex PCR. The sample lists about 320,000 clones; 65% to 90% were seen once. Sequencing was done on a sample of peripheral blood. Receptors were obtained from a human donor in a cohort sampled during active COVID-19. The CDR3 runs from the conserved cysteine through the conserved F or W. The D gene is left open where the match is weak. Where a row states a size, it is once, few, many or the class of an expanded clone; other rows omit it.

clone size	V gene	D gene	J gene	CDR3 DNA	CDR3 protein
-	TRBV5-1	TRBD1	TRBJ2-1	TGCGCCAGCAGCTTGGAGCCGCGGCCAGGGGGCGTCGATGAGCAGTTCTTC	CASSLEPRPGGVDEQFF
-	TRBV5-5	-	TRBJ2-4	TGTGCCAGCAGCTCACTTGACAGCACCCTAGCCAAAAACATTCAGTACTTC	CASSSLDSTLAKNIQYF
few	TRBV12-3/TRBV12-4	-	TRBJ2-7	TGTGCCAGCGCCCAGGACATCTTCTACGAGCAGTACTTC	CASAQDIFYEQYF
-	TRBV6-5	-	TRBJ2-1	TGTGCCAGCAGTTATAGCAGGGTCGGTGAGCAGTTCTTC	CASSYSRVGEQFF
-	TRBV5-1	-	TRBJ2-1	TGCGCCAGCAGCTTGGTACTGGACAATGAGCAGTTCTTC	CASSLVLDNEQFF
-	TRBV5-6	TRBD1	TRBJ1-2	TGTGCCAGCAGCTTGGCCGTGACAGGGTCTACCTATGGCTACACCTTC	CASSLAVTGSTYGYTF
-	TRBV27	TRBD1	TRBJ1-5	TGTGCCAGCGGCAGGGGGAATCAGCCCCAGCATTTT	CASGRGNQPQHF
-	TRBV7-2	-	TRBJ2-3	TGTGCCAGCAGCTTAGTGGGCAGCACAGATACGCAGTATTTT	CASSLVGSTDTQYF
-	TRBV6-4	-	TRBJ2-2	TGTGCCAGCAGTCCAGGGACTAACACCGGGGAGCTGTTTTTT	CASSPGTNTGELFF
-	TRBV12-3/TRBV12-4	-	TRBJ1-2	TGTGCCAGCAGTTTAATAGGGGCTTATGGCTACACCTTC	CASSLIGAYGYTF
-	TRBV24-1	TRBD1	TRBJ2-1	TGTGCCACCAGTGACCCACAACCGGGACAGGGGCTCCACAATGAGCAGTTCTTC	CATSDPQPGQGLHNEQFF
-	TRBV5-1	-	TRBJ1-6	TGCGCCAGCAGCTTCCGGGACACACGTAATTCACCCCTCCACTTT	CASSFRDTRNSPLHF
-	TRBV15	-	TRBJ2-3	TGTGCCACCAAGCCCGGGGGAGACACAGATACGCAGTATTTT	CATKPGGDTDTQYF
-	TRBV2	TRBD1	TRBJ2-1	TGTGCCAGCAAGGGACAGGGACACAATGAGCAGTTCTTC	CASKGQGHNEQFF
-	TRBV5-1	-	TRBJ2-6	TGCGCCAGCAGCTTGGCTTTTAGGGGTTACTCTGGGGCCAACGTCCTGACTTTC	CASSLAFRGYSGANVLTF
once	TRBV12-3/TRBV12-4	-	TRBJ2-7	TGTGCCAGCAGTATTACTCCGATCCAGCAGTACTTC	CASSITPIQQYF
-	TRBV29-1	TRBD1	TRBJ1-3	TGCAGCGTCCGGACAGGGTTGAACACCATATATTTT	CSVRTGLNTIYF
-	TRBV9	TRBD1	TRBJ1-2	TGTGCCAGCAGCCCGATTGGACAGGGGGCAAACTATGGCTACACCTTC	CASSPIGQGANYGYTF
-	TRBV5-1	-	TRBJ1-1	TGCGCCAGCAGCTTGGGGCAGGGAGGCACTGAAGCTTTCTTT	CASSLGQGGTEAFF
-	TRBV5-8	-	TRBJ1-2	TGTGCCAGCAGCTTGGTGTTACAGGCACACTATGGCTACACCTTC	CASSLVLQAHYGYTF
-	TRBV19	-	TRBJ1-3	TGTGCCAGTAGTACGACCAGGACAGTCCGGGACTCTGGAAACACCATATATTTT	CASSTTRTVRDSGNTIYF
-	TRBV13	-	TRBJ2-1	TGTGCCAGCAGCTTATTACAGTATAACAATGAGCAGTTCTTC	CASSLLQYNNEQFF
once	TRBV4-2	-	TRBJ1-6	TGTGCCAGCAGCCCCTTTAGCACAGAGGGTTCACCCCTCCACTTT	CASSPFSTEGSPLHF
-	TRBV5-1	-	TRBJ2-1	TGCGCCAGCAGCTTCGAGAACGGGGGGCTGTACAATGAGCAGTTCTTC	CASSFENGGLYNEQFF
-	TRBV3-1/TRBV3-2	-	TRBJ1-2	TGTGCCAGCAGCCCATTCGTGGGGGAGGAAAATGGCTACACCTTC	CASSPFVGEENGYTF
once	TRBV3-1/TRBV3-2	-	TRBJ2-5	TGTGCCAGCAGCGCCTGGGGCCCGCAAGAGACCCAGTACTTC	CASSAWGPQETQYF
-	TRBV29-1	-	TRBJ2-2	TGCAGCGTTGGTCTCGGGTCGGCCGGGGAGCTGTTTTTT	CSVGLGSAGELFF
-	TRBV30	TRBD2	TRBJ2-3	TGTGCCTGCTCTAGCGGGGGGGGCGCAGATACGCAGTATTTT	CACSSGGGADTQYF
-	TRBV3-1/TRBV3-2	TRBD1	TRBJ2-5	TGTGCCAGCAGCCAGGCAGGGGGCAGGGAGACCCAGTACTTC	CASSQAGGRETQYF
-	TRBV21-1	-	TRBJ2-7	TGTGCCAGCAGCAAAAAAATAGCGGGGGGGCGGTACGAGCAGTACTTC	CASSKKIAGGRYEQYF
-	TRBV29-1	TRBD2	TRBJ2-7	TGCAGCGTTGAAGTTCGAGAGCGGGGGGACTACGAGCAGTACTTC	CSVEVRERGDYEQYF
-	TRBV19	TRBD1	TRBJ1-2	TGTGCCAGTAGTCGGGACAGGGGGAATGGCTACACCTTC	CASSRDRGNGYTF
-	TRBV25-1	-	TRBJ1-2	TGTGCCAGCAGTGAACACGACAGTGATTTAGGCTACACCTTC	CASSEHDSDLGYTF
-	TRBV6-1	-	TRBJ1-1	TGTGCCAGCAGTGAATTGGTGGGCAGAATGAACACTGAAGCTTTCTTT	CASSELVGRMNTEAFF
-	TRBV6-1	-	TRBJ1-5	TGTGCCAGCAGTGATTCCGTTTTGCCCCAGCATTTT	CASSDSVLPQHF
-	TRBV11-3	TRBD2	TRBJ2-4	TGTGCCAGCAGCTTCGGGGGGAGGGACATTCAGTACTTC	CASSFGGRDIQYF
-	TRBV28	-	TRBJ1-1	TGTGCCAGCTCGAGTAGGGGGATCATGAACACTGAAGCTTTCTTT	CASSSRGIMNTEAFF
-	TRBV7-9	-	TRBJ2-7	TGTGCCAGCAGCGACTCGGGGAGGTCCTACGAGCAGTACTTC	CASSDSGRSYEQYF
-	TRBV7-6	-	TRBJ1-1	TGTGCCAGCAGCCCCCCGGGGGGGATACTCATGAACACTGAAGCTTTCTTT	CASSPPGGILMNTEAFF
-	TRBV10-3	TRBD2	TRBJ2-3	TGTGCCATCAGTGAGTCTAGCGGGGGTTTCACAGATACGCAGTATTTT	CAISESSGGFTDTQYF
-	TRBV14	TRBD1	TRBJ1-6	TGTGCCAGTAGCCAAGTTCCGGGACAGCGGTCACCCCTCCACTTT	CASSQVPGQRSPLHF
-	TRBV30	-	TRBJ1-2	TGTGCCTGGGTCGGGGGGTCAAATGGCTACACCTTC	CAWVGGSNGYTF
-	TRBV30	-	TRBJ1-2	TGTGCCTGCCGAGGGCCATTAGCTAACTATGGCTACACCTTC	CACRGPLANYGYTF
-	TRBV27	-	TRBJ1-2	TGTGCCAGCAGGGTCGCAGGGGCGGACTATGGCTACACCTTC	CASRVAGADYGYTF
many	TRBV9	TRBD2	TRBJ2-2	TGTGCCAGCAGCTTCGGACTAGCGGGAGGGGCCGGGGAGCTGTTTTTT	CASSFGLAGGAGELFF
few	TRBV4-2	-	TRBJ2-7	TGTGCCAGCAGCCAAGAACGTCCACCCGGGGAGCAGTACTTC	CASSQERPPGEQYF
-	TRBV7-9	TRBD1	TRBJ2-1	TGTGCCAGCAGCTTAGTGACAGGGTATAGTGAGCAGTTCTTC	CASSLVTGYSEQFF
few	TRBV25-1	TRBD1	TRBJ1-1	TGTGCCAGCAGTGCCCGACAGGGGGCTGGTGAAGCTTTCTTT	CASSARQGAGEAFF
-	TRBV4-1	-	TRBJ2-5	TGCGCCAGCAGCAGCGACGCGGGGGAGACCCAGTACTTC	CASSSDAGETQYF
-	TRBV5-5	-	TRBJ2-2	TGTGCCAGCAGCTTAACTAGCACCGGGGAGCTGTTTTTT	CASSLTSTGELFF
once	TRBV5-1	TRBD1	TRBJ2-7	TGCGCCAGCAGCTTTAACAGGGGGTACGAGCAGTACTTC	CASSFNRGYEQYF
-	TRBV2	-	TRBJ1-5	TGTGCCAGCAGAGCGCAACTTAGCAATCAGCCCCAGCATTTT	CASRAQLSNQPQHF
-	TRBV7-3	-	TRBJ2-1	TGTGCCAGCAGCTCGGTGGGCGCCCCCTACAATGAGCAGTTCTTC	CASSSVGAPYNEQFF
once	TRBV30	TRBD1	TRBJ1-4	TGTGCCTGGAGCCGGACAGGGACTAATGAAAAACTGTTTTTT	CAWSRTGTNEKLFF
-	TRBV30	TRBD1	TRBJ2-2	TGTGCCTGGAGGGGGACAGGGGGTGTAACCGGGGAGCTGTTTTTT	CAWRGTGGVTGELFF